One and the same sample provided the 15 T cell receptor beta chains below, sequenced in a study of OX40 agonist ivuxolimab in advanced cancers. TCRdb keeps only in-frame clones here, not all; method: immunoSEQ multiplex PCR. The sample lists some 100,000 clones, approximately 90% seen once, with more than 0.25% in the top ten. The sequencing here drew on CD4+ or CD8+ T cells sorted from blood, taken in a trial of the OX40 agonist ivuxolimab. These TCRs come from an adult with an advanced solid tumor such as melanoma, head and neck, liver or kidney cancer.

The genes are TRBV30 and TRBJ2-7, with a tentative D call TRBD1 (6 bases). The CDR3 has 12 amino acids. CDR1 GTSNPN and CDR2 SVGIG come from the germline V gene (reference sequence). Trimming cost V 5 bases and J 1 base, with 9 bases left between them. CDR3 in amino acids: CAWDTGSYEQYF. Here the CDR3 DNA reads TGTGCCTGGGACACAGGGTCCTACGAGCAGTACTTC.

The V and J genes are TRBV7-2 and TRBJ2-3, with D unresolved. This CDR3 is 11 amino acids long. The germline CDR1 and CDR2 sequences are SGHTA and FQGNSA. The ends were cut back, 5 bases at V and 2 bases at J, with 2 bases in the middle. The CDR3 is CASSTTDTQYF. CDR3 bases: TGTGCCAGCAGCACCACAGATACGCAGTATTTT.

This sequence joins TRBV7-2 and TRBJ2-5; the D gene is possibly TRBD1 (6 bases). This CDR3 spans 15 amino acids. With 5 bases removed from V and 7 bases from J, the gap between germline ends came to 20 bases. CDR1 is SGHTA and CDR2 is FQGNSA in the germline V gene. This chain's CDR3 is CASSPQQGEFGTQYF. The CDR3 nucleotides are TGTGCCAGCAGCCCTCAACAGGGAGAGTTCGGGACCCAGTACTTC. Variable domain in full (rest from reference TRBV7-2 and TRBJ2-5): GAGVSQSPSNKVTEKGKDVELRCDPISGHTALYWYRQSLGQGLEFLIYFQGNSAPDKSGLPSDRFSAERTGGSVSTLTIQRTQQEDSAVYLCASSPQQGEFGTQYFGPGTRLLVL.

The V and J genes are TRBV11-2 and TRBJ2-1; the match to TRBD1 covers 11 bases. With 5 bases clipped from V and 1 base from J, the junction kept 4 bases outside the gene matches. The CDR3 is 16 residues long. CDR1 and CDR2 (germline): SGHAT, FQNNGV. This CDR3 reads CASSPRDRGSYNEQFF. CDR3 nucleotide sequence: TGTGCCAGCAGCCCCCGGGACAGGGGGTCCTACAATGAGCAGTTCTTC. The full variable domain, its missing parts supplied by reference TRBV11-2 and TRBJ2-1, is EAGVAQSPRYKIIEKRQSVAFWCNPISGHATLYWYQQILGQGPKLLIQFQNNGVVDDSQLPKDRFSAERLKGVDSTLKIQPAKLEDSAVYLCASSPRDRGSYNEQFFGPGTRLTVL.

CDR3 sequence (DNA): TGTGCCAGCAGCGGATATGGACAGGGGCCAGATACGCAGTATTTT. Translation: CASSGYGQGPDTQYF. The gene calls are TRBV7-9 and TRBJ2-3; the match to TRBD1 covers 9 bases. The length of the CDR3 is 15 residues. Germline CDR1 reads SEHNR; CDR2 reads FQNEAQ (reference sequence). With V trimmed by 5 bases and J by 4 bases, 7 bases remained unmatched.

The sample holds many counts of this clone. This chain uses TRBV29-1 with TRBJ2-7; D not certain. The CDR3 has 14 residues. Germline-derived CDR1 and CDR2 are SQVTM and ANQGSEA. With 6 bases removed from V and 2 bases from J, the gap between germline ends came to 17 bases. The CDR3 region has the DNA TGCAGCGTGGCTACCCGGACCGCAGCCTACGAGCAGTACTTC. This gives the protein CSVATRTAAYEQYF.

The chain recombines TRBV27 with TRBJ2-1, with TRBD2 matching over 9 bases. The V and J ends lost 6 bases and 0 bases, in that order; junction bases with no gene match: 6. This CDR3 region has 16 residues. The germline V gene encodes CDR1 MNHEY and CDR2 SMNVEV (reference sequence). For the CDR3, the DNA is TGTGCCAGCAGCCCTCTAGCGGGAAACTCCTACAATGAGCAGTTCTTC. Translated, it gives CASSPLAGNSYNEQFF.

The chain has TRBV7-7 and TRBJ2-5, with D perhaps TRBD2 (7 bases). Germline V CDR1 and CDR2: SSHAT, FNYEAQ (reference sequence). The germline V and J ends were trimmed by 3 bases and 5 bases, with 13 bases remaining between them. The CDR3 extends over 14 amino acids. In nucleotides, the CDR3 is TGTGCCAGCAGCTTGGGGGGGGCGGGGGAGACCCAGTACTTC. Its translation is CASSLGGAGETQYF.

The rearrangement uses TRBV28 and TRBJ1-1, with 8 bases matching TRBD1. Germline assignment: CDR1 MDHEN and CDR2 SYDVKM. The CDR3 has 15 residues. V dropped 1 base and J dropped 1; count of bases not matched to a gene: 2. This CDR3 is CASSLSGTGNTEAFF. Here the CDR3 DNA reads TGTGCCAGCAGTTTATCCGGGACAGGGAACACTGAAGCTTTCTTT.

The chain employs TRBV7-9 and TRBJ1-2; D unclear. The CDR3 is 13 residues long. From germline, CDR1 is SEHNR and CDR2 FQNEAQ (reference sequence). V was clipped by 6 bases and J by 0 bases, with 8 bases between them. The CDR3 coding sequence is TGTGCCAGCAGGTTATTTCCTAACTATGGCTACACCTTC. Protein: CASRLFPNYGYTF.

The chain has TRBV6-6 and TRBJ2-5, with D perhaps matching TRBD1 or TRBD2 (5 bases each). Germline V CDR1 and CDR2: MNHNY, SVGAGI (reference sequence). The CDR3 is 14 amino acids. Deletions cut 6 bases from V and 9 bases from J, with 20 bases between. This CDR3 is CASSSTQTLGAQYF. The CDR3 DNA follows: TGTGCCAGCAGCTCTACTCAGACCCTGGGGGCCCAGTACTTC.

The chain's CDR3 is CASSTPGTGDYEQYF. The CDR3 region has the DNA TGTGCCAGCAGCACTCCCGGGACAGGGGACTACGAGCAGTACTTC. The chain joins TRBV5-4 to TRBJ2-7; 10 bases fit TRBD1. The CDR3 contains 15 residues. V lost 4 bases to trimming and J lost 3 bases; unmatched junction nucleotides: 7. CDR1 and CDR2 from the germline V gene are SGHNT and YYREEE (reference sequence).

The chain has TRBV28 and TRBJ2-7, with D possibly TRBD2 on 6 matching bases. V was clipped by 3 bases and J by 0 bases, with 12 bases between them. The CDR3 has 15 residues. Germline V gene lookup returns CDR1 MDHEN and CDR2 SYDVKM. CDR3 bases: TGTGCCAGCAGTTTTGGAGGGCCGAGCTCCTACGAGCAGTACTTC. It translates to CASSFGGPSSYEQYF.

The CDR3 here is CASSFPGQTAGEQFF. CDR3 DNA: TGTGCCAGCAGCTTCCCGGGACAAACGGCAGGTGAGCAGTTCTTC. The chain has TRBV7-2 and TRBJ2-1, with a possible D match to TRBD1 (6 bases). The CDR3 covers 15 residues. Germline CDR1 SGHTA, CDR2 FQGNSA. The V and J ends lost 3 bases and 9 bases respectively, with 18 bases between them. Supplemented by reference TRBV7-2 and TRBJ2-1, the full variable domain reads GAGVSQSPSNKVTEKGKDVELRCDPISGHTALYWYRQSLGQGLEFLIYFQGNSAPDKSGLPSDRFSAERTGGSVSTLTIQRTQQEDSAVYLCASSFPGQTAGEQFFGPGTRLTVL.

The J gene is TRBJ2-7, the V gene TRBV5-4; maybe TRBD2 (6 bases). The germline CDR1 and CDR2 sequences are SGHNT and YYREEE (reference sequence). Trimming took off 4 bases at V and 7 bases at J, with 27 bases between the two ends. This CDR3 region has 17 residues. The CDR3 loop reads CASSPDGRVTGEGEQYF. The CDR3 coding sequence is TGTGCCAGCAGCCCCGATGGTAGGGTTACGGGAGAGGGGGAGCAGTACTTC.